The clone carrying this T cell receptor (beta chain) was counted only a few times. Its antigen is unknown. This specimen belongs to a study of CD8 T cells in ankylosing spondylitis. Points from the study as a whole: Matched ankylosing spondylitis synovial fluid reportedly showed significant enrichment of disease-linked clones.

Quantitative 5'-RACE with molecular barcodes produced the TCR beta libraries. TCRdb re-analysed the 5' RACE reads in MiXCR, keeping a single row per CDR3 protein. The sample carries approximately 240,000 distinct CDR3 sequences, about 24% recorded once. The CDR3 contains 16 residues. In germline, CDR1 is MGHRA, CDR2 YSYEKL. Trimming stripped 1 base from V and 2 bases from J, with 12 bases between. The chain has TRBV4-1 and TRBJ1-5; D is perhaps TRBD1 (6 bases). This clonotype was obtained from a male donor with ankylosing spondylitis or in good health (not recorded which). The source material was blood, either unsorted or a sorted T cell fraction (not recorded which). The CDR3 sequence is CASSQGAGVGNQPQHF. The CDR3 DNA reads TGCGCCAGCAGCCAAGGTGCAGGGGTTGGCAATCAGCCCCAGCATTTT.